The clone carrying this T cell receptor beta chain has just a few counts. This record belongs to a study of blood T cell repertoires in COVID-19. Study in general: Acute and convalescent COVID-19 samples came from the United States, Italy and Spain.

Resolution of symptoms, clearance, or two negative PCRs was present in recovered Cohort 3 donors. Germline V gives CDR1 MDHEN, CDR2 SYDVKM. The CDR3 covers 15 residues. V lost 5 bases and J lost 4, with 16 bases in between. The data were produced by immunoSEQ multiplex PCR, yet TCRdb's version contains in-frame clones alone and is incomplete. The sample lists around 110,000 clones, 84% seen once, with approximately 3.5% in the top ten. J is TRBJ2-3 and V is TRBV28; D is possibly TRBD2 (6 bases). The clonotype was recovered from a woman in her 30s who had recovered from COVID-19. What was sequenced was PBMCs or T cells enriched from blood (not recorded which). The chain's CDR3 is CASSLLRDVADTQYF. The CDR3 DNA reads as TGTGCCAGCAGTCTATTGCGGGACGTTGCAGATACGCAGTATTTT. Together with reference TRBV28 and TRBJ2-3, the CDR3 gives the full variable domain: DVKVTQSSRYLVKRTGEKVFLECVQDMDHENMFWYRQDPGLGLRLIYFSYDVKMKEKGDIPEGYSVSREKKERFSLILESASTNQTSMYLCASSLLRDVADTQYFGPGTRLTVL.